These 5 T cell receptor beta chains share one sample of origin, sequenced in a study of shared clonotypes between healthy human individuals. Clones were read by immunoSEQ multiplex PCR, and TCRdb kept only the in-frame ones, dropping some. Here the sample spans about 1 million clones, more than 60% being singletons. The sample consisted of memory CD4+ T cells sorted from blood. Subset in this sample: CD45RA-negative fraction. The receptors shown here come from a man aged 18-30 years in good health.

This chain joins TRBV5-1 and TRBJ2-2; D may match TRBD1 or TRBD2 (6 bases each). CDR3 length: 17 residues. Germline V gene sequence: CDR1 SGHRS, CDR2 YFSETQ. V lost 0 bases to trimming and J lost 7 bases, with 19 bases between them. CDR3 protein: CASSLVEPGALNGELFF. DNA for the CDR3: TGCGCCAGCAGCTTGGTAGAGCCGGGGGCGCTAAACGGGGAGCTGTTTTTT.

The V gene is TRBV5-6, the J gene TRBJ2-1; 13 bases fit TRBD2. The CDR3 contains 15 residues. The V and J ends lost 6 bases and 4 bases, in that order; junction bases with no gene match: 4. Germline-derived CDR1 and CDR2 are SGHDT and YYEEEE. The CDR3 sequence: CASTAGLAGYNEQFF. CDR3 DNA: TGTGCCAGCACCGCGGGACTAGCGGGGTACAATGAGCAGTTCTTC.

The rearrangement uses TRBV7-2 and TRBJ1-5, with a weak D call TRBD1 (5 bases). CDR3 length: 15 residues. Trimming cost V 1 base and J 3 bases, with 10 bases left between them. Germline loops: CDR1 SGHTA, CDR2 FQGNSA. In nucleotides, the CDR3 is TGTGCCAGCAGCTTAGGGGGGGTGATCAATCAGCCCCAGCATTTT. This gives the protein CASSLGGVINQPQHF.

This clone was counted only a few times. The V and J genes are TRBV5-8 and TRBJ2-5, with no clear D. Germline lookup yields CDR1 SGHTS and CDR2 YDEGEE. This CDR3 spans 12 amino acids. The V end was cut by 6 bases, the J end by 5 bases, with 11 bases between. The CDR3 bases are TGTGCCAGCATCCGCAAATCGGAGACCCAGTACTTC. Translated: CASIRKSETQYF.

V is TRBV5-5 and J is TRBJ2-7; 8 nucleotides align to TRBD1. Germline assignment: CDR1 SGHKS and CDR2 YYEKEE (reference sequence). V lost 4 bases and J lost 1; bases outside the gene matches: 10. The CDR3 runs 16 residues. This CDR3 reads CASSVAGGGFSYEQYF. The CDR3 DNA reads as TGTGCCAGCAGCGTGGCAGGGGGCGGGTTTTCCTACGAGCAGTACTTC.